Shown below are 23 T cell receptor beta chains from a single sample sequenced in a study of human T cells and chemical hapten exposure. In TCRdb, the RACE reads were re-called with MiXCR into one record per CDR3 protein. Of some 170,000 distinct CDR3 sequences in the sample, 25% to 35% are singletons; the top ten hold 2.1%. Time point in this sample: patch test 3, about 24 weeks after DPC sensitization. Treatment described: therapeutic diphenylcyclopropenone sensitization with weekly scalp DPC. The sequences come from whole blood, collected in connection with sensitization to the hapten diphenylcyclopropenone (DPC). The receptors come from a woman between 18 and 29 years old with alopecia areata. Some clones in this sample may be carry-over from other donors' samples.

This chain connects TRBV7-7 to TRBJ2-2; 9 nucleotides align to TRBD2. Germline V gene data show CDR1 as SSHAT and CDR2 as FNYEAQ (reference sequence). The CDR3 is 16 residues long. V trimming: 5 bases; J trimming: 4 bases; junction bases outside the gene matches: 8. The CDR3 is CASSRAGGMGTGELFF. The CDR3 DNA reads TGTGCCAGCAGCCGAGCGGGGGGTATGGGCACCGGGGAGCTGTTTTTT.

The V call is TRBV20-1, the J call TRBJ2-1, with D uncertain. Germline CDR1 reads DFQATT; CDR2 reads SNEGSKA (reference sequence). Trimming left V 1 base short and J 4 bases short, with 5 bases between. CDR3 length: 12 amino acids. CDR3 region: CSARVGYNEQFF. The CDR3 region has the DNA TGCAGTGCTAGAGTGGGGTACAATGAGCAGTTCTTC.

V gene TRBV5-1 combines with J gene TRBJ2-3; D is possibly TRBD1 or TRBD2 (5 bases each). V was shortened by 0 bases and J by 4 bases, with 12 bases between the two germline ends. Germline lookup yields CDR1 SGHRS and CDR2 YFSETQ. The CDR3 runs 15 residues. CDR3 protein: CASSLAGLNADTQYF. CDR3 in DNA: TGCGCCAGCAGCTTGGCGGGGCTGAACGCAGATACGCAGTATTTT.

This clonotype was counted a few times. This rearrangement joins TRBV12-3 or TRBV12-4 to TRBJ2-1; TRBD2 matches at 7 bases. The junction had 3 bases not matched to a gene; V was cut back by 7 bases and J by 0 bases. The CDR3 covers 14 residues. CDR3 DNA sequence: TGTGCCAGCAACCCTAGCGGCTCCTACAATGAGCAGTTCTTC. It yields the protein CASNPSGSYNEQFF.

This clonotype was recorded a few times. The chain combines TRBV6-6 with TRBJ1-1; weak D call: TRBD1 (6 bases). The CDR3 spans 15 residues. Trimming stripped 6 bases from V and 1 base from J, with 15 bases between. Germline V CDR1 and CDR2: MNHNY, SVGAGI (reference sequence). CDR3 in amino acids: CASSRAAQGNTEAFF. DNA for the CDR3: TGTGCCAGCAGCCGGGCCGCACAGGGGAACACTGAAGCTTTCTTT.

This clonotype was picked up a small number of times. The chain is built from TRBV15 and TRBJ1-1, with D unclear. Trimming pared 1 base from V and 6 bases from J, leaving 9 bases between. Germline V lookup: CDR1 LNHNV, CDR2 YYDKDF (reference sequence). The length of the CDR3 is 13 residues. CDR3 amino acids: CATSRVGPPEAFF. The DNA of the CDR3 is TGTGCCACCAGCAGAGTAGGGCCTCCTGAAGCTTTCTTT. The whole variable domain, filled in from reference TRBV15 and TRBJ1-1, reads DAMVIQNPRYQVTQFGKPVTLSCSQTLNHNVMYWYQQKSSQAPKLLFHYYDKDFNNEADTPDNFQSRRPNTSFCFLDIRSPGLGDTAMYLCATSRVGPPEAFFGQGTRLTVV.

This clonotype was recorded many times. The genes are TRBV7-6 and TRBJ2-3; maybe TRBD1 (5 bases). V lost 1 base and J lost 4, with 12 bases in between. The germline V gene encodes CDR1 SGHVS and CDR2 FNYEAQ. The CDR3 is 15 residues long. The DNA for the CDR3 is TGTGCCAGCAGCTTAGTCCCTGGGGCCTCAGATACGCAGTATTTT. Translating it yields CASSLVPGASDTQYF.

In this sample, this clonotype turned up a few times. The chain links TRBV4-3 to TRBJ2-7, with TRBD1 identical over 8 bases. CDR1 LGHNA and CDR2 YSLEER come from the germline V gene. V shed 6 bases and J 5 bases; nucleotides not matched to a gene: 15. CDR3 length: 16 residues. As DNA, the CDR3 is TGCGCCAGCAGGAAGAATTGGCGGACAGGGATCGACGAGCAGTACTTC. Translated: CASRKNWRTGIDEQYF.

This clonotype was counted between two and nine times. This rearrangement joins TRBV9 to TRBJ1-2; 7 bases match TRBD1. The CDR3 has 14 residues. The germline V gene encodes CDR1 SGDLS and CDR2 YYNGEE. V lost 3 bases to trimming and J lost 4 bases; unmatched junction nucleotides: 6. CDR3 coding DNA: TGTGCCAGCAGCGACAGGGGATCGGGCTATGGCTACACCTTC. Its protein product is CASSDRGSGYGYTF. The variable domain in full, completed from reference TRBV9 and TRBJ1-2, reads DSGVTQTPKHLITATGQRVTLRCSPRSGDLSVYWYQQSLDQGLQFLIQYYNGEERAKGNILERFSAQQFPDLHSELNLSSLELGDSALYFCASSDRGSGYGYTFGSGTRLTVV.

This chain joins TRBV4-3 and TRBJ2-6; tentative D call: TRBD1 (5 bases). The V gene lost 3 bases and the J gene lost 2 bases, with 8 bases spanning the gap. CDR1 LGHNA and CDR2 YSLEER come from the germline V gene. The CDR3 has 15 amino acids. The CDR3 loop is CASSQRQTGANVLTF. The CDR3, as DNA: TGCGCCAGCAGCCAGCGACAGACTGGGGCCAACGTCCTGACTTTC.

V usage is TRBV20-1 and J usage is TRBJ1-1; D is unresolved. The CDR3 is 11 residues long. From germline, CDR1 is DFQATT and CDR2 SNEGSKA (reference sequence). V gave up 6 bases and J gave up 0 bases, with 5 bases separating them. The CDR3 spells CSAYLNTEAFF. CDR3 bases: TGCAGTGCCTACCTGAACACTGAAGCTTTCTTT.

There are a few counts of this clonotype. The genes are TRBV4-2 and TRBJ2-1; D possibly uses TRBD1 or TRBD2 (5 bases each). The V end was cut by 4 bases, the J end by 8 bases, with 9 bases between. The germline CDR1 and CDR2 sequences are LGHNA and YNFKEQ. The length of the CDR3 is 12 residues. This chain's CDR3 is CASSPVGDEQFF. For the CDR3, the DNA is TGTGCCAGCAGCCCGGTGGGGGATGAGCAGTTCTTC.

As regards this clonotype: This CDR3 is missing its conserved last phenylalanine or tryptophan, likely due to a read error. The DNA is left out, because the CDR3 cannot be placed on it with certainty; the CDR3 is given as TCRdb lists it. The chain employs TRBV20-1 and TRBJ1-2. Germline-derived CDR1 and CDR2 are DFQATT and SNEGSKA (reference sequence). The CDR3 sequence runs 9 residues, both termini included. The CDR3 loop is CSASGSSFR.

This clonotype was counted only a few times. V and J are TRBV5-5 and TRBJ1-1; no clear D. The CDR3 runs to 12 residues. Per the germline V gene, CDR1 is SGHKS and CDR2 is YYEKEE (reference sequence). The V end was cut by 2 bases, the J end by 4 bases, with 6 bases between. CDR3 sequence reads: CASSFVGTEAFF. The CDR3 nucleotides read TGTGCCAGCAGCTTCGTAGGCACTGAAGCTTTCTTT.

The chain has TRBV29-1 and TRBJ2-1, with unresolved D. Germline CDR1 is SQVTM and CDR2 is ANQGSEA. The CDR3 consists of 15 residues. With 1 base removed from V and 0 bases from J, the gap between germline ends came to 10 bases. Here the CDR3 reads CSVEVLESSYNEQFF. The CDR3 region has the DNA TGCAGCGTTGAAGTACTGGAGAGCTCCTACAATGAGCAGTTCTTC.

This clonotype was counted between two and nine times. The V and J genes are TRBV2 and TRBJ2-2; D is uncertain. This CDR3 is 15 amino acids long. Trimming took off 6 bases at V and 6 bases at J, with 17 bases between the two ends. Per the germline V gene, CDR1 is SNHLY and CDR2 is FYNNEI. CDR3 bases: TGTGCCAGCAGCCCCCTCCGGAGTGGATCCGGGGAGCTGTTTTTT. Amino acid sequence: CASSPLRSGSGELFF.

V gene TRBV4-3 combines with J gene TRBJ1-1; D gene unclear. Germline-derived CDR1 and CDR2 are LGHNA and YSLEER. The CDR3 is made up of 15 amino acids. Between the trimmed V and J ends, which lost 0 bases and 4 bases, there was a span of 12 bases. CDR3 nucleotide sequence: TGCGCCAGCAGCCAAGAGGGGATAACGGGCACTGAAGCTTTCTTT. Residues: CASSQEGITGTEAFF.

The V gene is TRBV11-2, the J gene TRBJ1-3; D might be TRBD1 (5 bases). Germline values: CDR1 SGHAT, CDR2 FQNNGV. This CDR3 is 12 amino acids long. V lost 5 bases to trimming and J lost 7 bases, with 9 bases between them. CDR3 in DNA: TGTGCCAGCAGCGCAAACAGGAACACCATATATTTT. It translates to CASSANRNTIYF.

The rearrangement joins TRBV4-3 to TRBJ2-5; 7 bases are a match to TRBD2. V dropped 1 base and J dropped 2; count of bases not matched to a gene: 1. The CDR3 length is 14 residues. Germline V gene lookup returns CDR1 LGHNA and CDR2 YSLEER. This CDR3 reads CASSQVGGQETQYF. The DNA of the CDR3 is TGCGCCAGCAGCCAAGTCGGGGGGCAAGAGACCCAGTACTTC.

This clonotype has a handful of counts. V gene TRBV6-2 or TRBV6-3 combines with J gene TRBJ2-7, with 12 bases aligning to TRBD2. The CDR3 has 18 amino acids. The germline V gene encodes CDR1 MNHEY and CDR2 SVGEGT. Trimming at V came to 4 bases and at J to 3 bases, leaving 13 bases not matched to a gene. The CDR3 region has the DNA TGTGCCAGCAGTTCCCTAGCGGGAGGGCCACGGTTAGTCTACGAGCAGTACTTC. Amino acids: CASSSLAGGPRLVYEQYF.

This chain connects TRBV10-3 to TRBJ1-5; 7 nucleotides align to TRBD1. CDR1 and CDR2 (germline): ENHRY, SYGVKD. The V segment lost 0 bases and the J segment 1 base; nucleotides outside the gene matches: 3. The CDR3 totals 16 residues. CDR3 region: CAISESAGGSNQPQHF. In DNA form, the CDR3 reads TGTGCCATCAGTGAGTCGGCAGGGGGGAGCAATCAGCCCCAGCATTTT.

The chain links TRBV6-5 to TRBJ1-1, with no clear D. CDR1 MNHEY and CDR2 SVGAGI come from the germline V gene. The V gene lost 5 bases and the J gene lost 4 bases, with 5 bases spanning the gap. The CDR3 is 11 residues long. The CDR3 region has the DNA TGTGCCAGCAGTAAGGGCACTGAAGCTTTCTTT. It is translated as CASSKGTEAFF.

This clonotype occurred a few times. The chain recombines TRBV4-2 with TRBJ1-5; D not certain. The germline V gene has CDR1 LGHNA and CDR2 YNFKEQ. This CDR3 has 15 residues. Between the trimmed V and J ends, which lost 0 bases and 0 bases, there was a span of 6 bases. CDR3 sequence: CASSQERYSNQPQHF. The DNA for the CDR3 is TGTGCCAGCAGCCAAGAACGGTATAGCAATCAGCCCCAGCATTTT.